This TCR beta chain was recovered during a study of T cells after yellow fever vaccination. The CDR3 extends over 14 amino acids. Trimming left V 1 base short and J 5 bases short, with 12 bases between. Germline V gives CDR1 GTSNPN, CDR2 SVGIG (reference sequence). Study-level findings and limits: A large majority of primary-vaccination clones showed up again after the booster (about 96% CD4, about 90% CD8).

A universal primer site and UMIs were added as TCR cDNA was made by 5'RACE template switching. From the 5' RACE reads, TCRdb called clonotypes with MiXCR, one entry per CDR3 protein. The table has approximately 550,000 distinct CDR3 sequences, about 14% seen once; the top ten hold around 15%. There are a few counts of this clonotype. The antigen is undetermined. The chain carries TRBV30 and TRBJ1-5; D is perhaps TRBD1 (5 bases). The starting material was PBMCs, obtained on the day of the yellow fever booster vaccination. This TCR came from a man aged 25 to 40 who received the YFV17D yellow fever vaccine. The CDR3 region has the DNA TGTGCCTGGAGTGACGGGGACCTGGATCAGCCCCAGCATTTT. The encoded protein is CAWSDGDLDQPQHF. Based on the CDR3 plus reference TRBV30 and TRBJ1-5, the full variable domain is SQTIHQWPATLVQPVGSPLSLECTVEGTSNPNLYWYRQAAGRGLQLLFYSVGIGQISSEVPQNLSASRPQDRQFILSSKKLLLSDSGFYLCAWSDGDLDQPQHFGDGTRLSIL.